This T cell receptor beta chain is drawn from a study of spatial heterogeneity in lung cancer. The overall study: Every unique TCR and UMI combination, on average, appeared more than ten times in raw reads. Study results and limitations: The appearance of ubiquitous expanded tumor TCRs in blood was greater at resection than follow-up.

Trimming removed 5 bases at V and 6 bases at J, with 16 bases between. Germline CDR1 SGHTA, CDR2 FQGNSA. This CDR3 region has 15 residues. TCR cDNA molecules each carried a unique molecular identifier. MiXCR was run by TCRdb on the 5' RACE reads, yielding one entry per CDR3 protein. The sample lists 40,000 to 55,000 distinct CDR3 sequences, approximately 15% seen once, with approximately 60% in the top ten. Sample time point: sample taken at primary tumor resection. Whole RNA came from tumor, nontumor lung or frozen PBMC and was sequenced without being sorted. The donors, about 74 patients with untreated early-stage non-small cell lung cancer, provided the samples. At least ten counts were recorded for this clonotype. Antigen unknown.

This material consisted of PBMCs, taken at surgery. The clonotype comes from a male donor with early-stage non-small cell lung cancer. This chain links TRBV7-2 with TRBJ1-4, with D tentatively TRBD1 (6 bases). The CDR3 loop is CASSESGVGYEKLFF. DNA of the CDR3: TGTGCCAGCAGCGAATCAGGGGTCGGGTATGAAAAACTGTTTTTT. Supplemented by reference TRBV7-2 and TRBJ1-4, the full variable domain reads GAGVSQSPSNKVTEKGKDVELRCDPISGHTALYWYRQSLGQGLEFLIYFQGNSAPDKSGLPSDRFSAERTGGSVSTLTIQRTQQEDSAVYLCASSESGVGYEKLFFGSGTQLSVL.